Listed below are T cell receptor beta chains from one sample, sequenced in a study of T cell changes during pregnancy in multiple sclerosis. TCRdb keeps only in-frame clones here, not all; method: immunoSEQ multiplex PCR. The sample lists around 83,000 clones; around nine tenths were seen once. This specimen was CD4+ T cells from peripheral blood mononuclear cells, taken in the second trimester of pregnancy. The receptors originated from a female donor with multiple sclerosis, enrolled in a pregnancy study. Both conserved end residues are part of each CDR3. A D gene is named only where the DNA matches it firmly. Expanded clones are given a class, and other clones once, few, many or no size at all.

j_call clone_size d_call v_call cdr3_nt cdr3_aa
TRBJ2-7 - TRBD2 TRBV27 TGTGCCAGCAGCCCTCGGGGGGTTGGGACCTACGAGCAGTACTTC CASSPRGVGTYEQYF
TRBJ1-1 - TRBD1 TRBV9 TGTGCCAGCAGCCCCCCAGGGGGCACTGAAGCTTTCTTT CASSPPGGTEAFF
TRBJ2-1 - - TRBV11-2 TGTGCCAGCAGCTTAGATCCGTCATCGCGGGGTGAGCAGTTCTTC CASSLDPSSRGEQFF
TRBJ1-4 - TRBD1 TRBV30 TGTGCCTGGAGTAACCGGGACAGGGGAAGGGATGAAAAACTGTTTTTT CAWSNRDRGRDEKLFF
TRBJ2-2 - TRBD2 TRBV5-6 TGTGCCAGCAGCTTGGTAGCAGGACTAGCGGGAGGCCACACCGGGGAGCTGTTTTTT CASSLVAGLAGGHTGELFF
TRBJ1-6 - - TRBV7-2 TGTGCCAGCTCCCCCTCTGTGCGGGCAGGGGTGAATTCACCCCTCCACTTT CASSPSVRAGVNSPLHF
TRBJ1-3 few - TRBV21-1 TGTGTTGTTCCCTCCGGGACAGGGATTTATGGAAACACCATATATTTT CVVPSGTGIYGNTIYF
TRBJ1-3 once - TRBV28 TGTGCCAGCTCCCGACTGCTCTCTGGAAACACCATATATTTT CASSRLLSGNTIYF
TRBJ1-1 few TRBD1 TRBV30 TGTGCCTGGAGAAATTGGGACAGTAACACTGAAGCTTTCTTT CAWRNWDSNTEAFF
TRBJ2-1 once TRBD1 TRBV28 TGTGCCAGCAGTCGATTCACAGGGGGCGTAAGGAATGAGCAGTTCTTC CASSRFTGGVRNEQFF
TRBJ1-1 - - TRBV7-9 TGTGCCAGCAGCTTACCCGGGCGGGGGGGAGTTTTCTTT CASSLPGRGGVFF
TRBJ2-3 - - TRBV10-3 TGTGCCATCTTCAGCGGGAGCACAGATACGCAGTATTTT CAIFSGSTDTQYF
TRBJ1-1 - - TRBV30 TGTGCCCAGGGCGCCAGGGTGTTCACTGAAGCTTTCTTT CAQGARVFTEAFF
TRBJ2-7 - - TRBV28 TGTGCCAGCAGTTTATGGTCGGAGCGGTACGAGCAGTACTTC CASSLWSERYEQYF
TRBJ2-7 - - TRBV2 TGTGCCAGCACCGGGTTTCAATCCTACGAGCAGTACTTC CASTGFQSYEQYF
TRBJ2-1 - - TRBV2 TGTGCCAGCAGTGAGAAGTGGGGCTCCCGTCGGTTCTTC CASSEKWGSRRFF
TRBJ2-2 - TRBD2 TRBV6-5 TGTGCCAGCAGTTACAGCGGGACTCGGACCGGGGAGCTGTTTTTT CASSYSGTRTGELFF
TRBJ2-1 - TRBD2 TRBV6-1 TGTGCCAGCATTACCGGGACTAGCGGGAGAAATGAGCAGTTCTTC CASITGTSGRNEQFF
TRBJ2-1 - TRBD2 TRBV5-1 TGCGCCAGCAGCACCCGACTAGCCGGGGTCGATGAGCAGTTCTTC CASSTRLAGVDEQFF
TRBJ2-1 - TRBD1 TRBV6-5 TGTGCCAGCAGTTACTCGACAGGGAGAAAAGACAATGAGCAGTTCTTC CASSYSTGRKDNEQFF
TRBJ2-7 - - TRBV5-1 TGCGCCAGCAGCTTTGAGGGCAGACCAAACTACGAGCAGTACTTC CASSFEGRPNYEQYF
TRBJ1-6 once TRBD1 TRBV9 TGTGCCAGCAGCGTATATGGGCAGGGGGCTGATTCACCCCTCCACTTT CASSVYGQGADSPLHF
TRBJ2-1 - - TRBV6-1 TGTGCCAGCATCCTTGGAGGGTCCTACAATGAGCAGTTCTTC CASILGGSYNEQFF
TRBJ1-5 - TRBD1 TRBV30 TGTGCCTGGAGTAACAGGGGGGTAAATCAGCCCCAGCATTTT CAWSNRGVNQPQHF
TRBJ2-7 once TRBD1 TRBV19 TGTGCCAGTAGAGGGACAGGTATCAACGAGCAGTACTTC CASRGTGINEQYF
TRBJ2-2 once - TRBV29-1 TGCAGCGCCCGGCGGACGAACACCGGGGAGCTGTTTTTT CSARRTNTGELFF
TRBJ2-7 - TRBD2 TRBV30 TGTGCCTTTAGCGGGCTTAAGGACTACGAGCAGTACTTC CAFSGLKDYEQYF
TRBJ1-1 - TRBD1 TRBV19 TGTGCCAGTAGTACGACAGGGGTCTGGGGCACTGAAGCTTTCTTT CASSTTGVWGTEAFF
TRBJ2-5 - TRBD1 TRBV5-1 TGCGCCAGCAGGGGACAGACCTCGGGGACCCAGTACTTC CASRGQTSGTQYF
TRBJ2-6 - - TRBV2 TGTGCCAGCGTGGAAGCGCGGGCCAACGTCCTGACTTTC CASVEARANVLTF
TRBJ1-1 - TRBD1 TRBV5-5 TGTGCCAGCAGCCGACAGGGGACGATGAACACTGAAGCTTTCTTT CASSRQGTMNTEAFF
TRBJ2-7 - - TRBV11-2 TGTGCCAGCAGCTTAGGGCTTGGCGGCAGGGGTTACGAGCAGTACTTC CASSLGLGGRGYEQYF
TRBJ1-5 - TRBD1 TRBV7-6 TGTGCCAGCAGCTTAGGACAGGGGGCTCGAGACAATCAGCCCCAGCATTTT CASSLGQGARDNQPQHF
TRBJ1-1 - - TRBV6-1 TGTGCCAGCAGCCAGAGAGGCACTGAAGCTTTCTTT CASSQRGTEAFF
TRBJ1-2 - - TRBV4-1 TGCGCCAGCAGCCAAGATCAGGGGCGACGATTGGGCTACACCTTC CASSQDQGRRLGYTF
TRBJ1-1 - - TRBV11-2 TGTGCCAGCAGCTCGGGACAGAACACTGAAGCTTTCTTT CASSSGQNTEAFF
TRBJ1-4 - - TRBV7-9 TGTGCCAGCAGCTTAGTGGCCGCGACAGGACGGGAAAAACTGTTTTTT CASSLVAATGREKLFF
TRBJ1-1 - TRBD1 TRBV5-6 TGTGCCAGCAGCCCGGACAGGACGACTGAAGCTTTCTTT CASSPDRTTEAFF
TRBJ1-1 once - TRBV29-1 TGCAGCGTTTCAGGGGAGGGGTGGACTGAAGCTTTCTTT CSVSGEGWTEAFF
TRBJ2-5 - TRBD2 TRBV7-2 TGTGCCAGCAGCTTAATGGGACTAGCAACCCAGTACTTC CASSLMGLATQYF
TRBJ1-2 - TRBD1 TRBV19 TGTGCCAGTAGTAGAGCCCAGGACAGGGACAGCTACACCTTC CASSRAQDRDSYTF
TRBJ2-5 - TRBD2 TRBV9 TGTGCCAGCAGCGGCGGACTAGCGGAGACCCAGTACTTC CASSGGLAETQYF
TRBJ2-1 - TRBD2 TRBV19 TGTGCCAGTAGTATCCCCGGGACTAGCGGGAGTTATGAGCAGTTCTTC CASSIPGTSGSYEQFF
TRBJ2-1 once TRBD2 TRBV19 TGTGCCAGTAGGCTAGCGGGTGGCAATGAGCAGTTCTTC CASRLAGGNEQFF
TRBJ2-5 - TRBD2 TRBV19 TGTGCCAGTAGTTCGCACCCGGGACTAGCGGGAGAGAAAGAGACCCAGTACTTC CASSSHPGLAGEKETQYF
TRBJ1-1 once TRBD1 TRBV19 TGTGCCAGTAGTCCCACAGGGGGAACTGAAGCTTTCTTT CASSPTGGTEAFF
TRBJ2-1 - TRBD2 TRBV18 TGTGCCAGCTCACCGTATTTAAGCGGGAGCTCCTACAATGAGCAGTTCTTC CASSPYLSGSSYNEQFF
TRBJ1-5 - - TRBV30 TGTGCCTGGAGTGGTGGGGGCGGAAAGTCCAATCGGCCCCAGCATTTT CAWSGGGGKSNRPQHF
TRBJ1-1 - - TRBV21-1 TGTGCCAGCAGCAACGGCATTGAGGGGGAAACTGAAGCTTTCTTT CASSNGIEGETEAFF
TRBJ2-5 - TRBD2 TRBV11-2 TGTGCCAGCAGCCCTAGCGGGATCATCCCGTACTTC CASSPSGIIPYF
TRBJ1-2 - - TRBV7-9 TGTGCCAGCAGAAGCTCAGGTGGGGGGAGAAGGTATGGCTACACCTTC CASRSSGGGRRYGYTF
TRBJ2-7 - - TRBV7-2 TGTGCCAGCAGCTTAAACCCTAGTTTAACAGGGAGCTCCTACGAGCAGTACTTC CASSLNPSLTGSSYEQYF
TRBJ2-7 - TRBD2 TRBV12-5 TGTGCTAGTGGTCCGCCCTCAGAGCGGGGGCACGAGCAGTACTTC CASGPPSERGHEQYF
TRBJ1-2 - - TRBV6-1 TGTGCCAGCAGTGAAGGGCCCACTAACTATGGCTACACCTTC CASSEGPTNYGYTF
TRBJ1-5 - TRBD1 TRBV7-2 TGTGCCAGCAGCTTACCCGCAAGGGGACAGGGTTATGATCAGCCCCAGCATTTT CASSLPARGQGYDQPQHF
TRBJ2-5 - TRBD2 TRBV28 TGTGCCAGCAGTCGGGGACTAGAACCATTTCGGACCCAGTACTTC CASSRGLEPFRTQYF
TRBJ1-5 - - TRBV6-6 TGTGCCAGCAGTTACTCTAATAGCAATCAGCCCCAGCATTTT CASSYSNSNQPQHF
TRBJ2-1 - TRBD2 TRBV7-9 TGTGCCAGCAGCGTGGTGGGTAGCGGGAGGCAAGGGAATGAGCAGTTCTTC CASSVVGSGRQGNEQFF
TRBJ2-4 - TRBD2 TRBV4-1 TGCGCCAGCAGCCACCCAGTAATCTTAGCGGGTGGGGCCAAAAACATTCAGTACTTC CASSHPVILAGGAKNIQYF